Listed below are T cell receptor beta chains from one sample, sequenced in a study of identical twins. TCRdb passed the 5' RACE reads through MiXCR, listing each CDR3 protein once. The sample records approximately 590,000 distinct CDR3 sequences, over 8.5% being singletons. These sequences were also reported in another study, on yellow fever vaccine responses in identical twins.

Sequencing was performed on PBMCs. The receptors here all came from a woman aged 18-29 years in good health. Both conserved end residues are part of each CDR3. A D gene is named only where the DNA matches it firmly. A row's size may be missing; if present it is once, few, many or a size class.

v_gene,d_gene,j_gene,len,abundance,CDR3nt,CDR3aa
TRBV4-3,TRBD2,TRBJ2-5,15,few,TGCGCCAGCAGCCCAACGCGGGGGGGGTGGGAGACCCAGTACTTC,CASSPTRGGWETQYF
TRBV7-2,TRBD2,TRBJ2-1,17,few,TGTGCCAGCAGCTTAAGTGCCCGGACTAGCGGGATCAGTGAGCAGTTCTTC,CASSLSARTSGISEQFF
TRBV12-3/TRBV12-4,TRBD1,TRBJ2-1,14,many,TGTGCCAGCATCCCGACAGGGCCCTACAATGAGCAGTTCTTC,CASIPTGPYNEQFF
TRBV21-1,-,TRBJ2-3,18,-,TGTGCCATCAGGGGTTTCGTAGCGGGAGGGGTACGCACAGATACGCAGTATTTT,CAIRGFVAGGVRTDTQYF
TRBV20-1,-,TRBJ1-4,13,-,TGCAGTGCTGTAAGCCCAAGTGGTGAAAAACTGTTTTTT,CSAVSPSGEKLFF
TRBV6-4,-,TRBJ1-6,13,few,TGTGCCAGCAGTTCGGACAGCTATTCACCCCTCCACTTT,CASSSDSYSPLHF
TRBV7-9,-,TRBJ2-7,14,-,TGTGCCAGCAGCTTAGTAGGCAGGGCAGGCGAGCAGTACTTC,CASSLVGRAGEQYF
TRBV7-6,-,TRBJ1-2,13,-,TGTGCCAGCAGCTTATCTATCGGGGAAGGCTACACCTTC,CASSLSIGEGYTF
TRBV4-1,TRBD1,TRBJ1-2,15,-,TGCGCCAGCAGCCAACCGCGGGACAGGGAGTATGGCTACACCTTC,CASSQPRDREYGYTF
TRBV12-3/TRBV12-4,TRBD2,TRBJ2-1,15,many,TGTGCCAGCAACCGGGCGGGGGGACTCTACAATGAGCAGTTCTTC,CASNRAGGLYNEQFF
TRBV9,-,TRBJ2-1,15,few,TGTGCCAGCAGCCCTTCGACTAGGGTAGTCGATGAGCAGTTCTTC,CASSPSTRVVDEQFF
TRBV11-3,-,TRBJ2-1,12,-,TGTGCCAGCAGCTTAGAGGGGATTGAGCAGTTCTTC,CASSLEGIEQFF
TRBV5-1,-,TRBJ2-7,13,many,TGCGCCAGCAGCTTCGAGCAGTCCTACGAGCAGTACTTC,CASSFEQSYEQYF
TRBV10-3,-,TRBJ1-5,15,few,TGTGCCATCAGTGAGACGGGGACGGGCAATCAGCCCCAGCATTTT,CAISETGTGNQPQHF
TRBV6-5,TRBD2,TRBJ2-3,16,few,TGTGCCAGCAGTTCGCCGGGACTAGCGGGAGAAGATACGCAGTATTTT,CASSSPGLAGEDTQYF
TRBV10-1,TRBD1,TRBJ2-4,14,many,TGCGCCAGCAGTGAGGCAGGGACAGAAAACATTCAGTACTTC,CASSEAGTENIQYF
TRBV3-1,-,TRBJ2-7,14,few,TGTGCCAGCAGCCAAATGACAGATTCTTACGAGCAGTACTTC,CASSQMTDSYEQYF
TRBV5-1,-,TRBJ2-3,15,many,TGCGCCAGCAGCTTGGGGAGGGAATATGCAGATACGCAGTATTTT,CASSLGREYADTQYF
TRBV6-1,-,TRBJ1-1,14,-,TGTGCCAGCAGTACCACACAGGTGAACACTGAAGCTTTCTTT,CASSTTQVNTEAFF
TRBV14,TRBD2,TRBJ2-1,19,many,TGTGCCAGCAGCCGCTACGGGACTAGCGGGAGGGCCCGTTACAATGAGCAGTTCTTC,CASSRYGTSGRARYNEQFF
TRBV20-1,-,TRBJ1-1,11,many,TGCAGTGCCAGTATTACGAATGAAGCTTTCTTT,CSASITNEAFF
TRBV10-2,-,TRBJ1-1,13,medium-sized,TGCGCCAGCATGTTCGGGGGGAACCAAGGAGCTTTCTTT,CASMFGGNQGAFF
TRBV24-1,TRBD1,TRBJ2-1,16,few,TGTGCCACCAGTGATTCGACAGGGAGCTCCTACAATGAGCAGTTCTTC,CATSDSTGSSYNEQFF
TRBV29-1,-,TRBJ1-1,13,-,TGCAGCGCCACCGGGCAGGGCGGTACTGAAGCTTTCTTT,CSATGQGGTEAFF
TRBV28,-,TRBJ2-2,15,many,TGTGCCAGCACTCCTCCCCCCGAAGGAAGCGGGGAGCTGTTTTTT,CASTPPPEGSGELFF
TRBV29-1,-,TRBJ2-3,15,many,TGCAGCGTTGAAAGTGGGGGCGCAAGAACAGATACGCAGTATTTT,CSVESGGARTDTQYF
TRBV4-2,-,TRBJ1-4,15,few,TGTGCCAGCAGCCAAGACCGCAGGGGCGATGAAAAACTGTTTTTT,CASSQDRRGDEKLFF
TRBV29-1,-,TRBJ2-7,14,many,TGCAGCGTTGAAGATCTTCGAACGACGGGGGAGCAGTACTTC,CSVEDLRTTGEQYF
TRBV6-1,-,TRBJ1-4,14,many,TGTGCCAGCAAGCCTTCGGGAATGGGTGAAAAACTGTTTTTT,CASKPSGMGEKLFF
TRBV19,-,TRBJ2-2,14,many,TGTGCCAGTAGTATAGCCGGCGGCACCGGGGAGCTGTTTTTT,CASSIAGGTGELFF
TRBV9,TRBD2,TRBJ2-1,15,many,TGTGCCAGCAGCGTAGGAGTAGCGGGAAACAATGAGCAGTTCTTC,CASSVGVAGNNEQFF
TRBV27,-,TRBJ2-7,14,few,TGTGCCAGCAGTTTACTCGCGCGGACCTACGAGCAGTACTTC,CASSLLARTYEQYF
TRBV29-1,-,TRBJ1-5,12,few,TGCAGCGTAGATGACGGTGATCAGCCCCAGCATTTT,CSVDDGDQPQHF
TRBV6-5,-,TRBJ2-3,13,many,TGTGCCAGCAGCTATACGGGGACAGATACGCAGTATTTT,CASSYTGTDTQYF
TRBV12-3/TRBV12-4,TRBD2,TRBJ2-3,17,few,TGTGCCAGCAGTTTACTAGCGGGAGGAACTGTAGGGAATACGCAGTATTTT,CASSLLAGGTVGNTQYF
TRBV3-1,TRBD1,TRBJ1-6,14,few,TGTGCCAGCAGCCGGGACAGGGTTGGTTCACCCCTCCACTTT,CASSRDRVGSPLHF
TRBV27,-,TRBJ2-2,15,many,TGTGCCAGCAGGCTAACCTCAGGGGCATCCGGGGAGCTGTTTTTT,CASRLTSGASGELFF
TRBV5-1,TRBD2,TRBJ2-1,16,many,TGCGCCAGCAGCTTGGCCGGGAGGGCCTTATACAATGAGCAGTTCTTC,CASSLAGRALYNEQFF
TRBV11-3,-,TRBJ2-3,13,-,TGTGCCAGCAGCCCAGACAGAGGAGATACGCAGTATTTT,CASSPDRGDTQYF
TRBV28,-,TRBJ2-3,15,-,TGTGCCAGCAGTTTTGCAGGGTCTAGCACAGATACGCAGTATTTT,CASSFAGSSTDTQYF
TRBV5-1,TRBD1,TRBJ1-6,15,few,TGCGCCAGCAGCTTGGCCCGACAGGGGGATTCACCCCTCCACTTT,CASSLARQGDSPLHF
TRBV7-9,-,TRBJ1-5,13,-,TGTGCCAGCGCCGGAGGGGCCCGACAGCCCCAGCATTTT,CASAGGARQPQHF
TRBV24-1,TRBD1,TRBJ1-5,16,few,TGTGCCACCAGTGACACCGACAGGGGAGGGCCTCAGCCCCAGCATTTT,CATSDTDRGGPQPQHF
TRBV20-1,TRBD2,TRBJ2-2,15,many,TGCAGTGCTAGAGATCAAGCGGGGGGTATCGGGGAGCTGTTTTTT,CSARDQAGGIGELFF
TRBV28,-,TRBJ1-2,13,few,TGTGCCAGCAGTTCGGGACTGAGCTATGGCTACACCTTC,CASSSGLSYGYTF
TRBV4-3,TRBD1,TRBJ2-7,18,many,TGCGCCAGCAGCCAAGATTACTTTGGACAGGGAAGTCCCTACGAGCAGTACTTC,CASSQDYFGQGSPYEQYF
TRBV4-1,TRBD2,TRBJ2-2,19,-,TGCGCCAGCAGCCAAGTCTTCTTCCCGACTAGCGGTAGAACCGGGGAGCTGTTTTTT,CASSQVFFPTSGRTGELFF
TRBV25-1,-,TRBJ1-6,14,-,TGTGCCAGCAGTGACGACACGAATAATTCACCCCTCCACTTT,CASSDDTNNSPLHF